This entry lists 32 T cell receptor beta chains sequenced from one sample in a study of identical twins. TCRdb analysed the 5' RACE reads with MiXCR anew, one entry per CDR3 protein. The sample lists hundreds of thousands of distinct CDR3 sequences; 24% were seen once. The sample was also linked to a second study, of T cells expressing NK-cell markers.

Sequencing used CD4+ T cells sorted from blood. The origin of the receptors is a woman under 30 in good health.

This clonotype has a handful of counts. The rearrangement uses TRBV29-1 and TRBJ2-7; D could derive from TRBD1 or TRBD2 (6 bases each). Germline CDR1 reads SQVTM; CDR2 reads ANQGSEA. The CDR3 sequence is 13 residues long. V was trimmed by 4 bases and J by 6 bases, leaving 16 bases between them. The CDR3 loop reads CSVVRGPGSEQYF. Written as DNA, the CDR3 is TGCAGCGTTGTACGGGGGCCTGGGTCCGAGCAGTACTTC.

The gene calls are TRBV7-8 and TRBJ2-3; 10 positions agree with TRBD2. The V gene end was trimmed by 3 bases and the J gene end by 2 bases; junction bases not matched to a gene: 8. The CDR3 sequence is 17 residues long. The V gene's germline CDR1 is SGHVS and CDR2 FQNEAQ. CDR3 in DNA: TGTGCCAGCAGCTTGGTAACTAGCGGGAAGAACACAGATACGCAGTATTTT. Protein sequence: CASSLVTSGKNTDTQYF.

This clonotype was counted only a few times. The V call is TRBV7-9, the J call TRBJ1-2; perhaps TRBD1 as D (5 bases). CDR3 size: 13 residues. Trimming stripped 5 bases from V and 6 bases from J, with 13 bases between. Germline CDR1 SEHNR, CDR2 FQNEAQ (reference sequence). CDR3 in DNA: TGTGCCAGCAGCGCCCAGGGTTACAATGGCTACACCTTC. Its translation is CASSAQGYNGYTF. Drawing the rest from reference TRBV7-9 and TRBJ1-2, the complete variable domain is DTGVSQNPRHKITKRGQNVTFRCDPISEHNRLYWYRQTLGQGPEFLTYFQNEAQLEKSRLLSDRFSAERPKGSFSTLEIQRTEQGDSAMYLCASSAQGYNGYTFGSGTRLTVV.

The rearrangement links TRBV28 to TRBJ2-7, with a tentative D call TRBD1 (6 bases). Trimming removed 7 bases at V and 3 bases at J, with 19 bases between. Germline-derived CDR1 and CDR2 are MDHEN and SYDVKM. The CDR3 has 15 amino acids. Here the CDR3 DNA reads TGTGCCAGCACCCCCGGTGGGGGCAGGGGCTACGAGCAGTACTTC. It specifies CASTPGGGRGYEQYF. Looking up the rest from reference TRBV28 and TRBJ2-7 gives the full variable domain: DVKVTQSSRYLVKRTGEKVFLECVQDMDHENMFWYRQDPGLGLRLIYFSYDVKMKEKGDIPEGYSVSREKKERFSLILESASTNQTSMYLCASTPGGGRGYEQYFGPGTRLTVT.

The chain joins TRBV5-1 to TRBJ2-7; the match to TRBD1 covers 11 bases. V shed 4 bases, J shed 5 bases, and the junction held 8 bases outside the gene matches. The CDR3 consists of 15 residues. Germline V CDR1 and CDR2: SGHRS, YFSETQ. The CDR3 nucleotides read TGCGCCAGCAGCAGGGGGACAGGGGGAGCCCACGAGCAGTACTTC. This gives the protein CASSRGTGGAHEQYF.

The chain couples TRBV20-1 to TRBJ2-7; a possible D gene is TRBD1 (6 bases). This CDR3 comprises 14 residues. The V end lost 4 bases, the J end lost 5 bases, and 18 bases lay between the germline ends. Germline values: CDR1 DFQATT, CDR2 SNEGSKA (reference sequence). Here the CDR3 DNA reads TGCAGTGCTACAACCCCGCAGGGGAACCACGAGCAGTACTTC. This translates into CSATTPQGNHEQYF.

The table lists this clonotype with a few counts. This chain joins TRBV20-1 and TRBJ2-5; 8 nucleotides match TRBD2. The CDR3 consists of 16 residues. Losses at the gene ends were 3 bases for V and 1 base for J; bases not matched to a gene: 10. Germline assignment: CDR1 DFQATT and CDR2 SNEGSKA (reference sequence). The CDR3 reads CSASPTSEGVQETQYF. CDR3 in DNA: TGCAGTGCTAGCCCGACTAGCGAAGGGGTCCAAGAGACCCAGTACTTC.

The chain uses TRBV20-1 and TRBJ2-5; the match to TRBD2 covers 8 bases. Germline CDR1 is DFQATT and CDR2 is SNEGSKA (reference sequence). V dropped 1 base and J dropped 2; count of bases not matched to a gene: 9. This CDR3 contains 16 residues. CDR3 DNA: TGCAGTGCTAGAGTGGGACCCGTAGCGGGACAAGAGACCCAGTACTTC. Amino acid sequence: CSARVGPVAGQETQYF.

Only a few counts were recorded for this clonotype. The V and J genes are TRBV5-1 and TRBJ2-2; 8 nucleotides line up with TRBD2. Per germline, CDR1 SGHRS and CDR2 YFSETQ. The CDR3 is 14 amino acids. V gave up 3 bases and J gave up 7 bases; unmatched junction bases: 5. CDR3 protein: CASSSTSAVGELFF. CDR3 nucleotide sequence: TGCGCCAGCAGCTCGACTAGCGCTGTCGGGGAGCTGTTTTTT.

The J gene is TRBJ2-3, the V gene TRBV3-1, with TRBD2 identical over 11 bases. The CDR3 runs to 21 residues. Trimming removed 0 bases from V and 0 bases from J; junction bases left unmatched: 14. CDR1 is LGHDT, CDR2 YNNKEL, per germline (reference sequence). The CDR3 reads CASSQESPLAGGVISTDTQYF. The DNA of the CDR3 is TGTGCCAGCAGCCAAGAATCACCCCTAGCGGGGGGCGTTATAAGCACAGATACGCAGTATTTT.

The chain joins TRBV10-3 to TRBJ2-5; tentatively, D is TRBD1 (5 bases). V was clipped by 1 base and J by 1 base, with 10 bases between them. The length of the CDR3 is 15 residues. CDR1 is ENHRY and CDR2 is SYGVKD in the germline V gene. CDR3 loop: CAISEFQGVQETQYF. The CDR3 DNA is TGTGCCATCAGTGAGTTCCAGGGTGTCCAAGAGACCCAGTACTTC.

This clonotype appeared a single time. This chain uses TRBV5-1 with TRBJ2-2, with D tentatively TRBD2 (5 bases). The V end lost 0 bases, the J end lost 7 bases, and 7 bases lay between the germline ends. There are 13 residues in the CDR3. The V gene's germline CDR1 is SGHRS and CDR2 YFSETQ. The CDR3 loop is CASSLARDGELFF. CDR3 DNA: TGCGCCAGCAGCTTGGCCCGGGACGGGGAGCTGTTTTTT.

This sequence joins TRBV7-9 and TRBJ2-4, with TRBD2 identical over 8 bases. The CDR3 has 14 residues. The V gene's germline CDR1 is SEHNR and CDR2 FQNEAQ (reference sequence). V dropped 4 bases and J dropped 6; count of bases not matched to a gene: 5. In DNA form, the CDR3 reads TGTGCCAGCAGCTCCACCGGGACTAGAAACATTCAGTACTTC. Its protein is CASSSTGTRNIQYF.

This clonotype has just a few counts. The gene calls are TRBV20-1 and TRBJ2-1, with 7 positions matching TRBD1. CDR1 and CDR2 from the germline V gene are DFQATT and SNEGSKA (reference sequence). The CDR3 runs to 13 residues. The V gene end was trimmed by 3 bases and the J gene end by 7 bases; junction bases not matched to a gene: 6. The chain's CDR3 is CSAREGGENEQFF. As DNA, the CDR3 is TGCAGTGCTAGGGAAGGGGGCGAAAATGAGCAGTTCTTC.

This clonotype was detected only once. V usage is TRBV9 and J usage is TRBJ2-3, with 10 bases that match TRBD2. CDR1 is SGDLS and CDR2 is YYNGEE in the germline V gene. This CDR3 has 15 amino acids. The V segment lost 3 bases and the J segment 6 bases; nucleotides outside the gene matches: 7. CDR3 bases: TGTGCCAGCAGCGCGAGGACTAGCGGAGGGGATACGCAGTATTTT. Encoded protein: CASSARTSGGDTQYF.

The V call is TRBV5-1, the J call TRBJ2-5, with 10 bases matching TRBD1. The CDR3 has 15 amino acids. The germline CDR1 and CDR2 sequences are SGHRS and YFSETQ. V lost 4 bases, J lost 5 bases, and 8 bases stayed unmatched. Here the CDR3 reads CASSKRPGQGETQYF. The CDR3, as DNA: TGCGCCAGCAGCAAACGACCGGGACAGGGGGAGACCCAGTACTTC. The full variable domain, its missing parts supplied by reference TRBV5-1 and TRBJ2-5, is KAGVTQTPRYLIKTRGQQVTLSCSPISGHRSVSWYQQTPGQGLQFLFEYFSETQRNKGNFPGRFSGRQFSNSRSEMNVSTLELGDSALYLCASSKRPGQGETQYFGPGTRLLVL.

CDR3 sequence (DNA): TGTGCCAGCAGCCAAGCCAACAGGGATGGGCCCGAGCAGTACTTC. Translated: CASSQANRDGPEQYF. V and J are TRBV4-2 and TRBJ2-7, with a weak D call TRBD1 (6 bases). V was pared by 1 base and J by 6 bases, with 16 bases between. Germline V gives CDR1 LGHNA, CDR2 YNFKEQ. This CDR3 spans 15 amino acids.

This clonotype was recorded a few times. This chain links TRBV6-2 or TRBV6-3 with TRBJ2-2; weak D call: TRBD1 (6 bases). V was cut by 0 bases and J by 4 bases, with 12 bases left in between. The length of the CDR3 is 16 residues. CDR1 and CDR2 from the germline V gene are MNHEY and SVGEGT. CDR3 nucleotide sequence: TGTGCCAGCAGTTACTCCACAGGGAGACCCACCGGGGAGCTGTTTTTT. Encoded protein: CASSYSTGRPTGELFF.

This clonotype was seen just once. The genes are TRBV5-1 and TRBJ2-7; D may be TRBD1 (6 bases). V shed 5 bases and J shed 5 bases, with 20 bases lying between them. CDR3 length: 15 residues. The germline V gene has CDR1 SGHRS and CDR2 YFSETQ. CDR3 amino acids: CASSPTGTTRDEQYF. In DNA, the CDR3 is TGCGCCAGCAGTCCCACAGGGACAACACGGGACGAGCAGTACTTC.

This clonotype was observed a few times. The genes are TRBV5-1 and TRBJ2-1; no reliable D call. The ends were cut back, 1 base at V and 8 bases at J, with 13 bases in the middle. Germline V gene lookup returns CDR1 SGHRS and CDR2 YFSETQ. This CDR3 region has 14 residues. The CDR3 loop reads CASSLHRLHDEQFF. CDR3 bases: TGCGCCAGCAGCTTGCACAGATTACACGATGAGCAGTTCTTC. Combining the CDR3 with reference TRBV5-1 and TRBJ2-1 gives the whole variable domain KAGVTQTPRYLIKTRGQQVTLSCSPISGHRSVSWYQQTPGQGLQFLFEYFSETQRNKGNFPGRFSGRQFSNSRSEMNVSTLELGDSALYLCASSLHRLHDEQFFGPGTRLTVL.

The rearrangement uses TRBV5-4 and TRBJ1-6, with D possibly being TRBD1 (6 bases). The germline V and J ends were trimmed by 4 bases and 6 bases, with 14 bases remaining between them. Germline-derived CDR1 and CDR2 are SGHNT and YYREEE (reference sequence). The CDR3 sequence is 15 residues long. In nucleotides, the CDR3 is TGTGCCAGCAGCGCCGGGACAAAAGTTAATTCACCCCTCCACTTT. Encoded protein: CASSAGTKVNSPLHF. The whole variable domain, filled in from reference TRBV5-4 and TRBJ1-6, reads ETGVTQSPTHLIKTRGQQVTLRCSSQSGHNTVSWYQQALGQGPQFIFQYYREEENGRGNFPPRFSGLQFPNYSSELNVNALELDDSALYLCASSAGTKVNSPLHFGNGTRLTVT.

The DNA of the CDR3 is TGTGCCATCACCGGTACAGTTGGGTACGAGCAGTACTTC. This gives the protein CAITGTVGYEQYF. This sequence joins TRBV10-3 and TRBJ2-7; no clear D gene. Deletions cut 7 bases from V and 4 bases from J, with 14 bases between. The CDR3 extends over 13 amino acids. Germline CDR1 ENHRY, CDR2 SYGVKD.

In DNA, the CDR3 is TGCGCCAGCAGCCAAGATCAGGGGAGCTATGGCTACACCTTC. Residues: CASSQDQGSYGYTF. This chain links TRBV4-1 with TRBJ1-2; maybe TRBD1 (6 bases). CDR3 length: 14 residues. V was trimmed by 0 bases and J by 4 bases, leaving 9 bases between them. Germline loops: CDR1 MGHRA, CDR2 YSYEKL.

DNA for the CDR3: TGTGCCAGCAGCGGAACCGGGACAGTGTACTTC. It specifies CASSGTGTVYF. The rearrangement links TRBV13 to TRBJ2-4; TRBD1 aligns across 7 bases. This CDR3 is built from 11 residues. The germline gives CDR1 PRHDT, CDR2 FYEKMQ (reference sequence). V lost 5 bases and J lost 15; bases outside the gene matches: 7.

This clonotype was counted a few times. V gene TRBV12-3 or TRBV12-4 combines with J gene TRBJ2-7; D is perhaps TRBD1 (5 bases). The CDR3 is 13 amino acids. Trimming pared 3 bases from V and 6 bases from J, leaving 12 bases between. In nucleotides, the CDR3 is TGTGCCAGCAGTTTCGGGCAGGGTGTCGAGCAGTACTTC. This translates into CASSFGQGVEQYF.

This clonotype showed up just a few times. The V and J genes are TRBV7-9 and TRBJ2-1; TRBD2 agrees at 16 bases. Germline V gene sequence: CDR1 SEHNR, CDR2 FQNEAQ (reference sequence). There are 16 residues in the CDR3. The V and J ends lost 7 bases and 8 bases, in that order; junction bases with no gene match: 8. This CDR3 reads CASTQYGTSGRDEQFF. The CDR3 DNA reads TGTGCCAGCACCCAATACGGGACTAGCGGGAGGGATGAGCAGTTCTTC.

V gene TRBV5-5 combines with J gene TRBJ2-2; TRBD1 matches at 7 bases. V was clipped by 2 bases and J by 7 bases; unmatched bases: 8. CDR1 SGHKS and CDR2 YYEKEE come from the germline V gene (reference sequence). The CDR3 totals 15 residues. DNA of the CDR3: TGTGCCAGCAGCTTTATGACAGGGATATACGGGGAGCTGTTTTTT. Residues: CASSFMTGIYGELFF.

This clonotype came up a few times. The gene calls are TRBV6-5 and TRBJ2-7, with TRBD2 as a possible D gene (6 bases). V dropped 0 bases and J dropped 4 bases, with 13 bases sitting between them. The germline V gene has CDR1 MNHEY and CDR2 SVGAGI. The length of the CDR3 is 15 residues. This CDR3 reads CASSYSDQGGYEQYF. Here the CDR3 DNA reads TGTGCCAGCAGTTACTCGGATCAGGGAGGATACGAGCAGTACTTC.

This chain joins TRBV20-1 and TRBJ1-5, with D possibly matching TRBD1 (5 bases). The V end was cut by 2 bases, the J end by 4 bases, with 9 bases between. The CDR3 runs 13 residues. Per germline, CDR1 DFQATT and CDR2 SNEGSKA (reference sequence). CDR3 in DNA: TGCAGTGCTAGACCTGACAGAAATCAGCCCCAGCATTTT. Amino acid sequence: CSARPDRNQPQHF.

The V gene is TRBV12-3 or TRBV12-4, the J gene TRBJ2-2, with 7 bases identical to TRBD1. The V gene end was trimmed by 5 bases and the J gene end by 5 bases; junction bases not matched to a gene: 8. The CDR3 covers 15 residues. CDR3 in DNA: TGTGCCAGCAGTCGAGACAGGGTTGGTACCGGGGAGCTGTTTTTT. Protein: CASSRDRVGTGELFF.

This clonotype has at least ten counts. The junction departs from germline at one end; a sequencing error may be responsible. The chain recombines TRBV29-1 with TRBJ2-2, with D hard to call. This CDR3 is 10 amino acids long. Per germline, CDR1 SQVTM and CDR2 ANQGSEA. The CDR3 nucleotides read TGCAGTGTTGGAACCGGGGAGCTGTTTTTT. Amino acid sequence: CSVGTGELFF.

This clonotype was counted a few times. The germline gene is not matched at one end of the junction; a read error may be the cause. The chain couples TRBV6-5 to TRBJ1-1; 7 bases line up with TRBD1. Germline V gene lookup returns CDR1 MNHEY and CDR2 SVGAGI. There are 14 residues in the CDR3. The CDR3, as DNA: TGTGCCAGCAGTAACTCCCGGACAGGTTCTGAAGCTTTCTTT. It yields the protein CASSNSRTGSEAFF.